Following are 26 T cell receptor beta chains from one sample sequenced in a study of graft-versus-host responses after intestinal transplantation. Once graft tissue had been processed, intraepithelial and lamina propria lymphocytes were released. Sequencing was performed with immunoSEQ multiplex PCR; in TCRdb, only in-frame clones are kept and a portion is missing. This sample has roughly 3,900 clones, with 70% to 90% found just once. The sequencing used ileum tissue, collected nearly 670 days after intestinal transplant. The receptors were sampled from a human patient who received an intestinal transplant, so some T cells may come from the graft donor.

Comments on this clone: Germline and junction disagree at one end, which may indicate a read error. Other DNA sequences in this specimen translate into the identical CDR3. The rearrangement joins TRBV19 to TRBJ2-3, with D possibly being TRBD1 (7 bases). Germline V gene data show CDR1 as LNHDA and CDR2 as SQIVND (reference sequence). The CDR3 loop spans 15 amino acids. DNA of the CDR3: TGTGCCAGTAGTATGGCAGGGGGGAGCACAGATACGCAATATTTT. Encoded protein: CASSMAGGSTDTQYF.

This chain uses TRBV6-1 with TRBJ2-7, with D uncertain. CDR1 MNHNS and CDR2 SASEGT come from the germline V gene. This CDR3 has 10 residues. Trimming shortened V by 7 bases and J by 3 bases, and 4 bases separated the two germline ends. CDR3 in DNA: TGTGCCAGCACCCTCTACGAGCAGTACTTC. Protein sequence: CASTLYEQYF.

The chain couples TRBV19 to TRBJ1-2; maybe TRBD1 (5 bases). The CDR3 is 12 residues long. Per the germline V gene, CDR1 is LNHDA and CDR2 is SQIVND (reference sequence). V gave up 3 bases and J gave up 7 bases, with 9 bases separating them. In nucleotides, the CDR3 is TGTGCCAGTAGTATTGGGACGGGTGGCTACACCTTC. Amino acid sequence: CASSIGTGGYTF.

The rearrangement joins TRBV18 to TRBJ1-1; D gene unclear. From germline, CDR1 is KGHSH and CDR2 LQKENI. This CDR3 has 15 residues. The V and J ends lost 2 bases and 4 bases respectively, with 14 bases between them. This chain's CDR3 is CASSPTVSGITEAFF. The CDR3 nucleotides are TGTGCCAGCTCACCAACCGTTTCTGGCATCACTGAAGCTTTCTTT.

The chain joins TRBV27 to TRBJ2-7; D remains unclear. This CDR3 is built from 14 residues. The germline gives CDR1 MNHEY, CDR2 SMNVEV (reference sequence). V lost 6 bases, J lost 2 bases, and 14 bases lay in between. The DNA of the CDR3 is TGTGCCAGCAGCCCGGCTTTTGGACCCTACGAGCAGTACTTC. Encoded protein: CASSPAFGPYEQYF.

This sequence joins TRBV6-5 and TRBJ2-7; the match to TRBD1 covers 9 bases. The CDR3 is made up of 14 amino acids. Germline-derived CDR1 and CDR2 are MNHEY and SVGAGI. V lost 4 bases and J lost 6; bases outside the gene matches: 7. CDR3 sequence reads: CASSSGTGFSEQYF. The DNA for the CDR3 is TGTGCCAGCAGTTCCGGGACAGGGTTCTCCGAGCAGTACTTC.

The chain carries TRBV7-8 and TRBJ2-5; D unclear. This CDR3 comprises 13 residues. V was pared by 5 bases and J by 2 bases, with 9 bases between. Per germline, CDR1 SGHVS and CDR2 FQNEAQ. The CDR3 coding sequence is TGTGCCAGCAGCGCGAGACATCAAGAGACCCAGTACTTC. This encodes CASSARHQETQYF.

V is TRBV6-5 and J is TRBJ1-2; D unclear. Germline V gene sequence: CDR1 MNHEY, CDR2 SVGAGI. The CDR3 length is 14 residues. V lost 5 bases to trimming and J lost 2 bases, with 12 bases between them. The CDR3 nucleotides read TGTGCCAGCAGTCCCCTTGCGCAGAACTATGGCTACACCTTC. It yields the protein CASSPLAQNYGYTF.

The chain is built from TRBV27 and TRBJ2-7; D is uncertain. Trimming stripped 2 bases from V and 4 bases from J, with 9 bases between. Per germline, CDR1 MNHEY and CDR2 SMNVEV (reference sequence). The CDR3 is made up of 13 amino acids. CDR3 in DNA: TGTGCCAGCAGTTTAAAGGGCCCATACGAGCAGTACTTC. The encoded protein is CASSLKGPYEQYF.

V usage is TRBV9 and J usage is TRBJ1-6; no firm D call. Germline V gene sequence: CDR1 SGDLS, CDR2 YYNGEE. Trimming shortened V by 0 bases and J by 14 bases, and 12 bases separated the two germline ends. The CDR3 is 13 amino acids. The CDR3 here is CASSVEADAALHF. For the CDR3, the DNA is TGTGCCAGCAGCGTAGAGGCTGACGCAGCCCTCCACTTT.

This clone has just a few counts. The chain uses TRBV23-1 and TRBJ2-4, with D possibly matching TRBD2 (7 bases). TRBV23-1 is annotated as an ORF whose role is uncertain. The CDR3 loop spans 15 amino acids. V was shortened by 10 bases and J by 0 bases, with 16 bases between the two germline ends. In nucleotides, the CDR3 is TGCGCCACAAATCGGGGGGCCTTAGCCAAAAACATTCAGTACTTC. Residues: CATNRGALAKNIQYF.

The CDR3 DNA reads TGTGCCAGCAGCAGTGACGTATCTCGACAAAGTCGGGCCAACGTCCTGACTTTC. Encoded protein: CASSSDVSRQSRANVLTF. V gene TRBV11-3 combines with J gene TRBJ2-6; D is uncertain. The V end was cut by 5 bases, the J end by 5 bases, with 22 bases between. The germline V gene encodes CDR1 SGHNT and CDR2 YENEEA. This CDR3 spans 18 amino acids. The whole variable domain, filled in from reference TRBV11-3 and TRBJ2-6, reads EAGVVQSPRYKIIEKKQPVAFWCNPISGHNTLYWYLQNLGQGPELLIRYENEEAVDDSQLPKDRFSAERLKGVDSTLKIQPAELGDSAVYLCASSSDVSRQSRANVLTFGAGSRLTVL.

V is TRBV5-5 and J is TRBJ2-7; D remains ambiguous. V lost 6 bases and J 2 bases, leaving 9 bases between the germline ends. CDR1 is SGHKS and CDR2 is YYEKEE in the germline V gene (reference sequence). CDR3 length: 12 residues. The CDR3 reads CASIGEPYEQYF. The CDR3 bases are TGTGCCAGCATCGGTGAACCCTACGAGCAGTACTTC.

V and J are TRBV7-8 and TRBJ2-2; 7 bases are shared with TRBD2. Germline CDR1 SGHVS, CDR2 FQNEAQ. The CDR3 is 12 residues long. The V and J ends lost 5 bases and 12 bases, in that order; junction bases with no gene match: 6. CDR3 protein: CASSPVGGKLFF. The CDR3 region has the DNA TGTGCCAGCAGCCCCGTCGGGGGGAAGCTGTTTTTT.

This sequence joins TRBV5-1 and TRBJ2-7; D not certain. The CDR3 has 11 amino acids. The V and J ends lost 3 bases and 0 bases respectively, with 1 base between them. Germline V gives CDR1 SGHRS, CDR2 YFSETQ. This chain's CDR3 is CASSSSYEQYF. The DNA for the CDR3 is TGCGCCAGCAGCTCCTCCTACGAGCAGTACTTC.

The chain recombines TRBV4-1 with TRBJ2-7, with a possible D match to TRBD1 (6 bases). V lost 0 bases and J 2 bases, leaving 20 bases between the germline ends. This CDR3 has 18 amino acids. Germline V gene sequence: CDR1 MGHRA, CDR2 YSYEKL. CDR3 sequence (DNA): TGCGCCAGCAGCCAAGATCAGGGGAGAGGCCGTTATCCCTACGAGCAGTACTTC. Its translation: CASSQDQGRGRYPYEQYF.

The rearrangement links TRBV5-1 to TRBJ2-1, with D maybe TRBD1 (5 bases). The CDR3 is 14 amino acids. Trimming left V 4 bases short and J 9 bases short, with 17 bases between. The V gene's germline CDR1 is SGHRS and CDR2 YFSETQ. In DNA form, the CDR3 reads TGCGCCAGCAGCCCCCTTTCAGGGTACCCTGAGCAGTTCTTC. Translating it yields CASSPLSGYPEQFF.

CDR3 residues: CASSVTGSFYEQYF. Written as DNA, the CDR3 is TGTGCCAGCAGCGTCACAGGGTCCTTCTACGAGCAGTACTTC. The rearrangement links TRBV7-9 to TRBJ2-7, with D perhaps TRBD1 (6 bases). The CDR3 is 14 residues long. Germline V gene sequence: CDR1 SEHNR, CDR2 FQNEAQ (reference sequence). V lost 5 bases and J lost 3, with 14 bases in between.

This chain connects TRBV11-3 to TRBJ2-5; D uncertain. The CDR3 loop spans 15 amino acids. Trimming shortened V by 1 base and J by 5 bases, and 14 bases separated the two germline ends. Germline V gene data show CDR1 as SGHNT and CDR2 as YENEEA. The CDR3 loop is CASSLGFLGSETQYF. The CDR3 nucleotides read TGTGCCAGCAGCTTAGGATTTCTAGGGTCTGAGACCCAGTACTTC.

This chain connects TRBV7-7 to TRBJ2-5, with D possibly being TRBD1 or TRBD2 (6 bases each). CDR3 length: 14 residues. The V gene's germline CDR1 is SSHAT and CDR2 FNYEAQ (reference sequence). V was trimmed by 5 bases and J by 5 bases, leaving 15 bases between them. The CDR3 sequence: CASSPHEGGETQYF. DNA for the CDR3: TGTGCCAGCAGCCCCCATGAGGGGGGCGAGACCCAGTACTTC.

The rearrangement links TRBV2 to TRBJ1-2; D is uncertain. This CDR3 has 13 amino acids. The germline V gene has CDR1 SNHLY and CDR2 FYNNEI. Between the trimmed V and J ends, which lost 6 bases and 3 bases, there was a span of 11 bases. CDR3 loop: CASRGGSDYGYTF. The CDR3, as DNA: TGTGCCAGCAGGGGAGGATCCGACTATGGCTACACCTTC.

The chain couples TRBV27 to TRBJ2-7; TRBD2 matches at 7 bases. V lost 8 bases to trimming and J lost 2 bases; unmatched junction nucleotides: 9. CDR1 and CDR2 (germline): MNHEY, SMNVEV (reference sequence). This CDR3 is built from 14 residues. CDR3 DNA sequence: TGTGCCAGCCCTCCCGGGGGGTCCCCCTACGAGCAGTACTTC. Translation: CASPPGGSPYEQYF.

This clone was seen only a few times. The chain uses TRBV2 and TRBJ1-2; D is perhaps TRBD1 (6 bases). V dropped 3 bases and J dropped 0 bases, with 14 bases sitting between them. The germline V gene encodes CDR1 SNHLY and CDR2 FYNNEI. The CDR3 runs 16 residues. CDR3 in amino acids: CASSDSTGWANYGYTF. The CDR3 DNA sequence: TGTGCCAGCAGTGATAGTACAGGGTGGGCTAACTATGGCTACACCTTC.

The chain joins TRBV6-5 to TRBJ1-1; D unclear. The length of the CDR3 is 14 residues. CDR1 MNHEY and CDR2 SVGAGI come from the germline V gene. With 2 bases removed from V and 4 bases from J, the gap between germline ends came to 11 bases. This chain's CDR3 is CASSYRLGRTEAFF. The CDR3 DNA is TGTGCCAGCAGTTACCGACTTGGGCGCACTGAAGCTTTCTTT.

V usage is TRBV9 and J usage is TRBJ2-5; 12 nucleotides align to TRBD2. This CDR3 spans 16 amino acids. CDR1 and CDR2 (germline): SGDLS, YYNGEE. J was trimmed by 4 bases and V by 4 bases; bases with no gene match: 8. The CDR3 loop reads CASSPGLAGSGETQYF. CDR3 nucleotides: TGTGCCAGCAGCCCCGGACTAGCGGGGTCTGGAGAGACCCAGTACTTC.

The chain uses TRBV18 and TRBJ1-2; D unresolved. This CDR3 spans 11 amino acids. CDR1 and CDR2 (germline): KGHSH, LQKENI. Trimming removed 3 bases from V and 3 bases from J, with 2 bases in between. Here the CDR3 reads CASSPDYGYTF. The CDR3 DNA is TGTGCCAGCTCACCCGACTATGGCTACACCTTC.